Listed here are 21 T cell receptor beta chains from one sample, sequenced in a study of shared clonotypes between healthy human individuals. Sequenced by immunoSEQ multiplex PCR; TCRdb stores in-frame clones only, minus some. The data hold nearly 750,000 clones, with roughly two thirds observed a single time. Sequenced: memory CD4+ T cells sorted from blood. The subset: CD45RA-negative fraction. Source of these receptors: a woman in her 30s in good health.

The rearrangement links TRBV19 to TRBJ2-4; no definite D call. The germline V gene encodes CDR1 LNHDA and CDR2 SQIVND (reference sequence). This CDR3 has 16 amino acids. V dropped 4 bases and J dropped 0 bases, with 13 bases sitting between them. The CDR3 DNA reads as TGTGCCAGTAGTAAAAACCAGGCCGTAGCCAAAAACATTCAGTACTTC. It specifies CASSKNQAVAKNIQYF.

The V call is TRBV18, the J call TRBJ1-2, with D possibly matching TRBD1 (5 bases). Per germline, CDR1 KGHSH and CDR2 LQKENI. The CDR3 has 12 amino acids. Deletions cut 2 bases from V and 4 bases from J, with 5 bases between. Here the CDR3 reads CASSPGGYGYTF. The CDR3 coding sequence is TGTGCCAGCTCACCAGGGGGCTATGGCTACACCTTC.

This clone was seen once. Here the CDR3 reads CASSLGTPSNEQYF. Here the CDR3 DNA reads TGTGCCAGCAGCTTAGGGACACCTTCGAACGAGCAGTACTTC. J is TRBJ2-7 and V is TRBV5-6; maybe TRBD1 (6 bases). CDR1 and CDR2 from the germline V gene are SGHDT and YYEEEE. V lost 2 bases and J lost 5, with 14 bases in between. The CDR3 is made up of 14 amino acids.

J is TRBJ2-1 and V is TRBV4-2; 10 nucleotides match TRBD2. V dropped 2 bases and J dropped 8; count of bases not matched to a gene: 9. Germline V gene data show CDR1 as LGHNA and CDR2 as YNFKEQ. The length of the CDR3 is 16 residues. CDR3 region: CASSQILAGGKDEQFF. CDR3 coding DNA: TGTGCCAGCAGCCAAATATTAGCGGGAGGAAAGGATGAGCAGTTCTTC.

V gene TRBV9 combines with J gene TRBJ2-1; 7 bases match TRBD2. CDR3 length: 15 amino acids. The V and J ends lost 5 bases and 0 bases, in that order; junction bases with no gene match: 5. In germline, CDR1 is SGDLS, CDR2 YYNGEE. CDR3 protein: CASRASGSSYNEQFF. The CDR3 DNA follows: TGTGCCAGCAGGGCTAGCGGCAGCTCCTACAATGAGCAGTTCTTC.

The V call is TRBV11-1, the J call TRBJ1-1; D is unresolved. V was trimmed by 7 bases and J by 6 bases, leaving 12 bases between them. The CDR3 covers 12 residues. The germline CDR1 and CDR2 sequences are SGHAT and FQDESV (reference sequence). CDR3 residues: CASKPPGSEAFF. CDR3 coding DNA: TGTGCCAGCAAACCGCCGGGGTCTGAAGCTTTCTTT.

This CDR3 reads CASSPTSGRTKSSYNEQFF. DNA for the CDR3: TGTGCCAGCAGCCCGACTAGCGGGAGGACCAAGAGCTCCTACAATGAGCAGTTCTTC. V usage is TRBV14 and J usage is TRBJ2-1, with 13 bases fitting TRBD2. Germline CDR1 and CDR2: SGHDN and FVKESK. CDR3 length: 19 residues. V was clipped by 4 bases and J by 0 bases; unmatched bases: 9.

The chain employs TRBV4-1 and TRBJ2-1; D uncertain. The germline V and J ends were trimmed by 1 base and 9 bases, with 16 bases remaining between them. There are 15 residues in the CDR3. The germline V gene has CDR1 MGHRA and CDR2 YSYEKL. CDR3 protein: CASSQGTVAFAEQFF. The CDR3 DNA follows: TGCGCCAGCAGCCAAGGGACGGTAGCCTTTGCTGAGCAGTTCTTC.

The chain couples TRBV15 to TRBJ2-2; TRBD2 aligns across 9 bases. Germline V gives CDR1 LNHNV, CDR2 YYDKDF (reference sequence). This CDR3 has 18 residues. J lost 7 bases, V lost 0 bases, and 12 bases had no gene match. CDR3 sequence (DNA): TGTGCCACCAGCAGAGATCCAACGGCGGGAGGGCCAGGCGGGGAGCTGTTTTTT. Protein sequence: CATSRDPTAGGPGGELFF.

The chain combines TRBV27 with TRBJ2-5, with 12 bases fitting TRBD2. V was clipped by 5 bases and J by 2 bases; unmatched bases: 15. This CDR3 has 19 residues. Germline CDR1 is MNHEY and CDR2 is SMNVEV (reference sequence). CDR3 in amino acids: CASSPTRTSGKTRQETQYF. In DNA form, the CDR3 reads TGTGCCAGCAGTCCCACAAGGACTAGCGGGAAGACTAGACAAGAGACCCAGTACTTC.

This sequence joins TRBV29-1 and TRBJ2-3; 8 bases are a match to TRBD2. This CDR3 is built from 15 residues. Germline V CDR1 and CDR2: SQVTM, ANQGSEA. The V gene end was trimmed by 4 bases and the J gene end by 6 bases; junction bases not matched to a gene: 12. CDR3: CSVVPSARGGDTQYF. The CDR3 DNA sequence: TGCAGCGTTGTCCCCTCGGCACGGGGGGGCGATACGCAGTATTTT.

This clone turned up a few times. The sample contains more than one DNA sequence encoding this CDR3. The gene calls are TRBV11-2 and TRBJ1-2; TRBD1 agrees at 9 bases. There are 13 residues in the CDR3. After removal of 3 bases from V and 6 bases from J, the junction contained 2 bases not matched to a gene. Germline assignment: CDR1 SGHAT and CDR2 FQNNGV. The CDR3 DNA reads as TGTGCCAGCAGCTTGGGGACAGGGAATGGCTACACCTTC. The encoded protein is CASSLGTGNGYTF.

The chain recombines TRBV28 with TRBJ2-7, with D perhaps TRBD1 (6 bases). Germline V gene data show CDR1 as MDHEN and CDR2 as SYDVKM. The V end lost 5 bases, the J end lost 1 base, and 15 bases lay between the germline ends. The CDR3 loop spans 15 amino acids. The CDR3 coding sequence is TGTGCCAGCAGTCTACACAGGGTTTATTCCTACGAGCAGTACTTC. Its protein product is CASSLHRVYSYEQYF.

V is TRBV2 and J is TRBJ2-7, with 12 bases matching TRBD2. CDR1 and CDR2 (germline): SNHLY, FYNNEI. V was clipped by 6 bases and J by 4 bases; unmatched bases: 10. The CDR3 runs 16 residues. CDR3 in amino acids: CASSPSGRALNYEQYF. CDR3 bases: TGTGCCAGCAGCCCTAGCGGGAGGGCCTTAAATTACGAGCAGTACTTC. The full variable domain, in which reference TRBV2 and TRBJ2-7 provide the parts outside the CDR3, is EPEVTQTPSHQVTQMGQEVILRCVPISNHLYFYWYRQILGQKVEFLVSFYNNEISEKSEIFDDQFSVERPDGSNFTLKIRSTKLEDSAMYFCASSPSGRALNYEQYFGPGTRLTVT.

This chain links TRBV19 with TRBJ2-1; a possible D gene is TRBD2 (6 bases). This CDR3 has 16 amino acids. Germline CDR1 and CDR2: LNHDA and SQIVND (reference sequence). With 3 bases removed from V and 7 bases from J, the gap between germline ends came to 19 bases. Written as DNA, the CDR3 is TGTGCCAGTAGTATTGGCGGGGCCCTGTCCTTTAATGAGCAGTTCTTC. Translating gives CASSIGGALSFNEQFF.

The V gene is TRBV5-4, the J gene TRBJ2-2; 8 bases are shared with TRBD2. This CDR3 spans 16 amino acids. Trimming at V came to 1 base and at J to 4 bases, leaving 6 bases not matched to a gene. Germline CDR1 SGHNT, CDR2 YYREEE (reference sequence). CDR3 sequence reads: CASSLLGLAGTGELFF. The DNA for the CDR3 is TGTGCCAGCAGCTTGCTTGGGCTAGCGGGCACCGGGGAGCTGTTTTTT.

This chain joins TRBV18 and TRBJ2-2; D is unresolved. The CDR3 sequence is 14 residues long. V gave up 3 bases and J gave up 5 bases, with 10 bases separating them. Per the germline V gene, CDR1 is KGHSH and CDR2 is LQKENI. CDR3 protein: CASSPPGQTGELFF. The CDR3 DNA reads TGTGCCAGCTCACCGCCCGGGCAAACCGGGGAGCTGTTTTTT.

This clone came up many times. The genes are TRBV25-1 and TRBJ2-3; D unresolved. The CDR3 is 16 residues long. Germline loops: CDR1 MGHDK, CDR2 SYGVNS. Between the trimmed V and J ends, which lost 3 bases and 1 base, there was a span of 14 bases. CDR3 DNA sequence: TGTGCCAGCAGTGACTCGGAAGGCCAGGGCACAGATACGCAGTATTTT. Translation: CASSDSEGQGTDTQYF.

As for this clone: This may come from a read error, since a much larger clone is one base off. The sample holds other DNA sequences that translate to the same CDR3. This chain connects TRBV5-1 to TRBJ2-1; D gene unclear. Per germline, CDR1 SGHRS and CDR2 YFSETQ. With 2 bases removed from V and 0 bases from J, the gap between germline ends came to 9 bases. The CDR3 runs 15 residues. The DNA for the CDR3 is TGCGCCAGCAGCTTCGACTCGAGCTCCTACAATGAGCAGTTCTTC. It translates to CASSFDSSSYNEQFF.

The genes are TRBV7-9 and TRBJ1-2; 7 bases are a match to TRBD1. There are 14 residues in the CDR3. Trimming cost V 3 bases and J 5 bases; bases outside gene matches: 6. The germline CDR1 and CDR2 sequences are SEHNR and FQNEAQ (reference sequence). CDR3 DNA: TGTGCCAGCAGCTTTGACAGGGAAAATTATGGCTACACCTTC. This sequence encodes CASSFDRENYGYTF.

This rearrangement joins TRBV27 to TRBJ2-1, with D possibly TRBD2 on 7 matching bases. The germline V and J ends were trimmed by 8 bases and 2 bases, with 13 bases remaining between them. CDR1 MNHEY and CDR2 SMNVEV come from the germline V gene (reference sequence). The CDR3 runs 14 residues. CDR3 in amino acids: CASWGGGTYNEQFF. Written as DNA, the CDR3 is TGTGCCAGCTGGGGGGGCGGCACCTACAATGAGCAGTTCTTC.